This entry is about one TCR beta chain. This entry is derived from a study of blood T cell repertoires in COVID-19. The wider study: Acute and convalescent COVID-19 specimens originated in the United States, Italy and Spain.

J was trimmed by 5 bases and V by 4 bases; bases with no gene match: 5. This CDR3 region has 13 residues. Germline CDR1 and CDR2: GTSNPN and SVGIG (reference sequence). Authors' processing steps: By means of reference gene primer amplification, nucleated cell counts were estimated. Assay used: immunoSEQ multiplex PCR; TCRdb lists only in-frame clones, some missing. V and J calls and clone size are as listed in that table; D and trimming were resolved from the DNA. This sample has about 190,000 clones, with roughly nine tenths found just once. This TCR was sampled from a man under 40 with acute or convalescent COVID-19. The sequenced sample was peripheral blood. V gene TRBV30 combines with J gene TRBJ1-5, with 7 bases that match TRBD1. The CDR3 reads CAWTRGNDQPQHF. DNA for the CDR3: TGTGCCTGGACCAGGGGGAACGATCAGCCCCAGCATTTT.